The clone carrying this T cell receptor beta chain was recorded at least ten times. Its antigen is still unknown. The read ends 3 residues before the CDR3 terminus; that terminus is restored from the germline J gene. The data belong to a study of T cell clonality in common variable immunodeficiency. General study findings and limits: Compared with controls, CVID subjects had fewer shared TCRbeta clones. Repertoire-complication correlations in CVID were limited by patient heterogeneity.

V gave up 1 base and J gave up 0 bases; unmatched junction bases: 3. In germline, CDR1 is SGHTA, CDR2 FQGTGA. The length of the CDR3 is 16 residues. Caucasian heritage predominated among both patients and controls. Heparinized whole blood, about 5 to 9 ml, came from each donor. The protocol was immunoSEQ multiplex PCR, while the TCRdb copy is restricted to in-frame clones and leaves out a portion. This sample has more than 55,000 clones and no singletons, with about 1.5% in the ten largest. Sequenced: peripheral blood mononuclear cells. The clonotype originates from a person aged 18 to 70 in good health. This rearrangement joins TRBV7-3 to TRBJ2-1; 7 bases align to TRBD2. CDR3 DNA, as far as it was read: TGTGCCAGCAGCTTAATCGGCGGGGGCTCCTACAATGAG. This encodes CASSLIGGGSYNE. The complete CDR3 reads CASSLIGGGSYNEQFF.